Listed below are T cell receptor beta chains from one sample, sequenced in a study of early stage breast cancer tumors. Assay: immunoSEQ multiplex PCR; the TCRdb copy retains only in-frame clones and omits some. The table includes roughly 48,000 clones, roughly 84% detected once. The sample taken for sequencing was blood. Receptors originate from a person aged 45 to 59 with breast cancer. CDR3s include the opening cysteine and the closing phenylalanine or tryptophan. The D gene is left open where the match is weak. Clone size appears in some rows only: once, few, many, or a class for an expanded clone.

TRBD1	TRBV6-5	TRBJ1-2	few	TGTGCCAGCAGTTACTCAAGGACAGGGGGCGGTTATGGCTACACCTTC	CASSYSRTGGGYGYTF
-	TRBV7-9	TRBJ2-7	-	TGTGCCAGCAGCCCCGCCCAGGGCCCTACCTACGAGCAGTACTTC	CASSPAQGPTYEQYF
-	TRBV2	TRBJ1-1	-	TGTGCCAGCAGCAAAAATCGGGGGGTCTCGAACACTGAAGCTTTCTTT	CASSKNRGVSNTEAFF
TRBD2	TRBV7-2	TRBJ2-2	-	TGTGCCAGCAGCTCCCTAGCGGGGGGGCTTGGCGGGGAGCTGTTTTTT	CASSSLAGGLGGELFF
-	TRBV6-5	TRBJ2-7	-	TGTGCCAGCAGTTACGGCCGTTTGCGGGCTTACGAGCAGTACTTC	CASSYGRLRAYEQYF
-	TRBV4-3	TRBJ2-7	-	TGCGCCAGCAGCCAGGAGCTAGCTTTTGCCTACGAGCAGTACTTC	CASSQELAFAYEQYF
-	TRBV19	TRBJ1-1	-	TGTGCCAGCCGACCCGGGCCAATGAACACTGAAGCTTTCTTT	CASRPGPMNTEAFF
-	TRBV7-2	TRBJ2-2	-	TGTGCCAGCAGCTTACGGACTACAGACACCGGGGAGCTGTTTTTT	CASSLRTTDTGELFF
-	TRBV7-9	TRBJ1-1	-	TGTGCCAGCAGCGTCCAGAACACTGAAGCTTTCTTT	CASSVQNTEAFF
TRBD2	TRBV9	TRBJ2-7	-	TGTGCCAGCAGTCCGGGACTAGCGGGTTTGCTCGAGCAGTACTTC	CASSPGLAGLLEQYF
-	TRBV7-9	TRBJ1-6	-	TGTGCCAGCAGCTTAGAGGCTAATTCACCCCTCCACTTT	CASSLEANSPLHF